Shown below are 13 T cell receptor beta chains from a single sample sequenced in a study of molecular identifiers for immune sequencing clone quantification. MiXCR, run by TCRdb on the PCR reads, gives a single entry per CDR3 protein. Of roughly 93,000 distinct CDR3 sequences listed, about 20% are singletons. Sample: naive CD8+ T cells from blood, with Jurkat cell RNA spiked in. Subset specified: FACS-sorted CD8+CD4-CCR7+CD45RA+ naive T cells. The receptor set was obtained from a human donor in good health. Some libraries in this study had Jurkat cell RNA spiked in.

Details on this clonotype: A much larger clone lies a single base off, so this may be a read error. The chain combines TRBV6-5 with TRBJ2-1, with 7 bases that match TRBD2. CDR1 is MNHEY and CDR2 is SVGAGI in the germline V gene. This CDR3 spans 13 amino acids. J lost 12 bases, V lost 5 bases, and 10 bases had no gene match. CDR3 sequence: CASSRDSGAWQFF. CDR3 nucleotide sequence: TGTGCCAGCAGTCGAGACAGCGGGGCTTGGCAGTTCTTC.

This clonotype appeared many times. V and J are TRBV30 and TRBJ2-2; 10 bases are a match to TRBD1. V shed 4 bases and J 8 bases; nucleotides not matched to a gene: 4. The CDR3 runs to 13 residues. Germline V lookup: CDR1 GTSNPN, CDR2 SVGIG (reference sequence). The CDR3, as DNA: TGTGCCTGGATGGGACAGGGGTCTGGGGAGCTGTTTTTT. As protein: CAWMGQGSGELFF.

In its sample, this clonotype was seen many times. The chain couples TRBV9 to TRBJ2-3; 7 nucleotides match TRBD2. V gave up 4 bases and J gave up 4 bases; unmatched junction bases: 6. The CDR3 is 14 residues long. Germline lookup yields CDR1 SGDLS and CDR2 YYNGEE. CDR3 residues: CASSRAGTADTQYF. Written as DNA, the CDR3 is TGTGCCAGCAGCCGAGCGGGGACCGCAGATACGCAGTATTTT. Supplemented by reference TRBV9 and TRBJ2-3, the full variable domain reads DSGVTQTPKHLITATGQRVTLRCSPRSGDLSVYWYQQSLDQGLQFLIQYYNGEERAKGNILERFSAQQFPDLHSELNLSSLELGDSALYFCASSRAGTADTQYFGPGTRLTVL.

Concerning this clonotype: This may arise from a read error, as a much more abundant clone is one base away. The CDR3 end shows no conserved phenylalanine or tryptophan, and so a read error is likely. The gene calls are TRBV12-3 or TRBV12-4 and TRBJ1-6; D gene unclear. The CDR3 runs to 17 residues. With 2 bases removed from V and 1 base from J, the gap between germline ends came to 12 bases. The CDR3 protein is CASSLRVGGSYNSPLHL. The DNA of the CDR3 is TGTGCCAGCAGTTTACGCGTGGGTGGGTCCTATAATTCACCCCTCCACTTG.

This clonotype was counted many times. V and J are TRBV20-1 and TRBJ2-3; 10 nucleotides line up with TRBD2. From germline, CDR1 is DFQATT and CDR2 SNEGSKA (reference sequence). Trimming cost V 5 bases and J 8 bases; bases outside gene matches: 7. This CDR3 has 13 amino acids. CDR3 amino acids: CSARLAGEGTQYF. The DNA of the CDR3 is TGCAGTGCTCGGCTAGCGGGAGAAGGTACGCAGTATTTT.

This clonotype was detected a few times. V usage is TRBV27 and J usage is TRBJ1-1; TRBD1 matches at 11 bases. This CDR3 has 15 residues. Germline V gene data show CDR1 as MNHEY and CDR2 as SMNVEV (reference sequence). J gave up 4 bases and V 2 bases, and 3 bases lay outside the gene matches. The CDR3 is CASSLGQGALTEAFF. For the CDR3, the DNA is TGTGCCAGCAGTTTAGGACAGGGGGCGCTCACTGAAGCTTTCTTT.

In regard to this clonotype: A clone one base away is much larger, so this may be a read error. The chain has TRBV6-5 and TRBJ2-1; D remains ambiguous. Germline V lookup: CDR1 MNHEY, CDR2 SVGAGI. This CDR3 region has 15 residues. With 6 bases removed from V and 0 bases from J, the gap between germline ends came to 12 bases. The CDR3 loop reads CASRPFEGSYNEQFF. DNA of the CDR3: TGTGCCAGCAGACCCTTCGAAGGCTCCTACAATGAGCAGTTCTTC.

This clonotype has at least ten counts. The chain carries TRBV11-2 and TRBJ2-5, with TRBD2 matching 10 bases. V lost 4 bases to trimming and J lost 5 bases; unmatched junction nucleotides: 7. CDR1 and CDR2 from the germline V gene are SGHAT and FQNNGV. This CDR3 has 15 residues. The CDR3 DNA reads TGTGCCAGCAGCTGGAGTAGCGGGAGGTTTGAGACCCAGTACTTC. It is translated as CASSWSSGRFETQYF.

This clonotype was seen a handful of times. The genes are TRBV7-6 and TRBJ2-7, with a tentative D call TRBD2 (7 bases). The V and J ends lost 4 bases and 0 bases respectively, with 16 bases between them. The length of the CDR3 is 16 residues. Germline V gene lookup returns CDR1 SGHVS and CDR2 FNYEAQ. In DNA, the CDR3 is TGTGCCAGCAGCTCCGGGGGGCTAGCCCACTCCTACGAGCAGTACTTC. Its translation is CASSSGGLAHSYEQYF.

This clonotype was found many times. V and J are TRBV19 and TRBJ2-3; 8 positions agree with TRBD1. Germline-derived CDR1 and CDR2 are LNHDA and SQIVND (reference sequence). The CDR3 consists of 15 residues. J lost 5 bases, V lost 2 bases, and 6 bases had no gene match. CDR3 in DNA: TGTGCCAGTAGTATATCGACAGGGGCCAGAGATACGCAGTATTTT. This gives the protein CASSISTGARDTQYF.

Worth noting for this clonotype: A single base separates this from a much larger clone, so it may be a read error. The chain links TRBV20-1 to TRBJ2-1, with 8 bases that match TRBD2. This CDR3 contains 16 residues. Germline V CDR1 and CDR2: DFQATT, SNEGSKA (reference sequence). The CDR3 DNA follows: TGCAGTGCCACCCTTTTTACGGGAGGGGCGAGGAATGAGCAGATCTTC. This translates into CSATLFTGGARNEQIF.

In the case of this clonotype: Being one base from a much bigger clone, this may be a read error. The V and J genes are TRBV6-6 and TRBJ2-4; 9 nucleotides line up with TRBD2. The CDR3 consists of 19 residues. V dropped 0 bases and J dropped 8; count of bases not matched to a gene: 17. Germline assignment: CDR1 MNHNY and CDR2 SVGAGI (reference sequence). The DNA for the CDR3 is TGTGCCAGCAGTTACTCGCTGGGGGGGGCGGGGGGGCTAGAAGACATTCAGTACTTC. Translated, it gives CASSYSLGGAGGLEDIQYF.

Note on this clonotype: A read error is possible here, since a much larger clone lies one base away. The chain has TRBV27 and TRBJ1-4, with 8 bases that match TRBD1. The CDR3 is made up of 15 amino acids. The V gene's germline CDR1 is MNHEY and CDR2 SMNVEV (reference sequence). CDR3 nucleotide sequence: TGTGCCAGCAGTGTATCAGGGGGCTGGAGTGAAAGACTGTTTTTT. It encodes CASSVSGGWSERLFF.